This T cell receptor (beta chain) derives from a study of response to subunit inactivated influenza vaccine. As to this clonotype: Its cognate antigen is unknown.

The length of the CDR3 is 15 residues. CDR1 and CDR2 from the germline V gene are LNHNV and YYDKDF (reference sequence). V dropped 5 bases and J dropped 6; count of bases not matched to a gene: 9. Broader study findings: Authors suggested seasonal influenza vaccinations each recruit few new T cells.

A single record per CDR3 protein comes from TCRdb applying MiXCR to the RT-PCR reads. This sample has 290,000 or so distinct CDR3 sequences; around 20% occur once, and the top ten carry around a tenth. This TCR came from a man in his fifties or sixties who received an inactivated influenza vaccine. V and J are TRBV15 and TRBJ1-4; 7 nucleotides match TRBD1. The input for sequencing was PBMCs from blood, taken 21 months after vaccination. In nucleotides, the CDR3 is TGTGCCACCAGCTATGGGGACAGCCCTTATGAAAAACTGTTTTTT. Amino acids: CATSYGDSPYEKLFF.